These 21 T cell receptor beta chains came from one sample sequenced in a study of cytomegalovirus exposure and HLA in healthy donors. Sequenced by immunoSEQ multiplex PCR; TCRdb stores in-frame clones only, minus some. Seen here are 73,000 or so clones, around 94% observed once, and the top ten hold 3.2%. Source material: PBMCs. These receptors were collected from a woman aged 18-29 years in good health and CMV-seropositive.

This clone has just one count. The chain couples TRBV7-8 to TRBJ1-1; D not certain. Trimming pared 5 bases from V and 0 bases from J, leaving 10 bases between. The CDR3 contains 14 residues. The V gene's germline CDR1 is SGHVS and CDR2 FQNEAQ. The CDR3 is CASSPLSLNTEAFF. The CDR3 DNA is TGTGCCAGCAGCCCCCTAAGCTTGAACACTGAAGCTTTCTTT.

J is TRBJ2-1 and V is TRBV7-8; 9 bases line up with TRBD2. The J segment lost 1 base and the V segment lost 1 base, leaving 14 bases of the junction unmatched. The V gene's germline CDR1 is SGHVS and CDR2 FQNEAQ. This CDR3 spans 20 amino acids. CDR3: CASSLEGLAGRVVSYNEQFF. CDR3 sequence (DNA): TGTGCCAGCAGCTTAGAAGGTCTAGCGGGAAGGGTAGTGTCCTACAATGAGCAGTTCTTC.

The V gene is TRBV18, the J gene TRBJ2-5, with TRBD1 matching over 8 bases. CDR1 is KGHSH, CDR2 LQKENI, per germline. V trimming: 3 bases; J trimming: 4 bases; junction bases outside the gene matches: 7. The CDR3 has 15 residues. CDR3: CASSPRGPFRETQYF. In DNA form, the CDR3 reads TGTGCCAGCTCACCCAGGGGGCCGTTCAGAGAGACCCAGTACTTC. Full variable domain (rest looked up from reference TRBV18 and TRBJ2-5): NAGVMQNPRHLVRRRGQEARLRCSPMKGHSHVYWYRQLPEEGLKFMVYLQKENIIDESGMPKERFSAEFPKEGPSILRIQQVVRGDSAAYFCASSPRGPFRETQYFGPGTRLLVL.

The genes are TRBV7-2 and TRBJ1-3; unclear D gene. V was pared by 4 bases and J by 1 base, with 11 bases between. CDR1 SGHTA and CDR2 FQGNSA come from the germline V gene. This CDR3 has 15 amino acids. Written as DNA, the CDR3 is TGTGCCAGCAGCTCTAGGAGAGGTTCTGGAAACACCATATATTTT. Its translation is CASSSRRGSGNTIYF.

The chain recombines TRBV19 with TRBJ2-4; no reliable D call. Germline CDR1 is LNHDA and CDR2 is SQIVND (reference sequence). The length of the CDR3 is 14 residues. V lost 3 bases to trimming and J lost 8 bases, with 14 bases between them. The CDR3 reads CASSMFAVKDIQYF. In DNA form, the CDR3 reads TGTGCCAGTAGTATGTTCGCGGTTAAAGACATTCAGTACTTC.

This rearrangement joins TRBV11-3 to TRBJ2-7; 8 nucleotides match TRBD2. This CDR3 is 17 amino acids long. The V gene's germline CDR1 is SGHNT and CDR2 YENEEA. The ends lost 4 bases at V and 3 bases at J; junction bases unmatched: 14. CDR3 loop: CASSSPPGGRTFYEQYF. The CDR3, as DNA: TGTGCCAGCAGCTCCCCTCCTGGCGGGAGGACATTCTACGAGCAGTACTTC.

J is TRBJ1-2 and V is TRBV2; D possibly corresponds to TRBD1 (5 bases). This CDR3 is built from 16 residues. The germline V gene has CDR1 SNHLY and CDR2 FYNNEI. The V end lost 3 bases, the J end lost 7 bases, and 21 bases lay between the germline ends. The CDR3 loop is CASSEIGGSGHGGYTF. In nucleotides, the CDR3 is TGTGCCAGCAGTGAGATAGGCGGTTCAGGGCACGGTGGCTACACCTTC.

This chain uses TRBV5-6 with TRBJ1-1; no clear D gene. The germline V gene has CDR1 SGHDT and CDR2 YYEEEE. V lost 4 bases to trimming and J lost 3 bases, with 10 bases between them. The CDR3 covers 13 residues. The CDR3 here is CASSLRTYTEAFF. The CDR3 DNA reads TGTGCCAGCAGCCTCAGGACTTACACTGAAGCTTTCTTT. The full variable domain, rest sourced from reference TRBV5-6 and TRBJ1-1, is DAGVTQSPTHLIKTRGQQVTLRCSPKSGHDTVSWYQQALGQGPQFIFQYYEEEERQRGNFPDRFSGHQFPNYSSELNVNALLLGDSALYLCASSLRTYTEAFFGQGTRLTVV.

The chain carries TRBV28 and TRBJ2-1; 10 bases map to TRBD1. The CDR3 is 13 residues long. The junction had 3 bases not matched to a gene; V was cut back by 6 bases and J by 7 bases. CDR1 and CDR2 (germline): MDHEN, SYDVKM. The CDR3 nucleotides are TGTGCCAGCAGGGGACAGGGGTTAAATGAGCAGTTCTTC. As protein: CASRGQGLNEQFF.

This clone was found many times. The chain joins TRBV10-3 to TRBJ2-2, with 7 nucleotides matching TRBD2. Germline CDR1 is ENHRY and CDR2 is SYGVKD. The CDR3 runs to 14 residues. The V segment lost 3 bases and the J segment 3 bases; nucleotides outside the gene matches: 1. The CDR3 region has the DNA TGTGCCATCAGTGACGCGGGAGACACCGGGGAGCTGTTTTTT. Translating it yields CAISDAGDTGELFF.

The J gene is TRBJ2-1, the V gene TRBV15; TRBD2 matches 12 bases. After removal of 3 bases from V and 10 bases from J, the junction contained 4 bases not matched to a gene. This CDR3 spans 14 amino acids. CDR1 and CDR2 (germline): LNHNV, YYDKDF (reference sequence). CDR3 sequence (DNA): TGTGCCACCAGCAGCGTACTAGCGGGAGGAGAGCAGTTCTTC. Translating gives CATSSVLAGGEQFF.

The J gene is TRBJ2-3, the V gene TRBV6-6; 14 bases line up with TRBD2. CDR1 and CDR2 (germline): MNHNY, SVGAGI (reference sequence). The CDR3 runs to 13 residues. The J segment lost 8 bases and the V segment lost 10 bases, leaving 5 bases of the junction unmatched. The CDR3 spells CATGLAGDLTQYF. CDR3 sequence (DNA): TGTGCCACGGGACTAGCGGGAGATCTTACGCAGTATTTT.

The chain has TRBV5-1 and TRBJ2-1; TRBD2 matches 10 bases. Germline CDR1 and CDR2: SGHRS and YFSETQ. The CDR3 is 15 amino acids. V was clipped by 1 base and J by 9 bases; unmatched bases: 7. CDR3 bases: TGCGCCAGCAGCTTGCTGAGCGGGGGGGCGGGTGAGCAGTTCTTC. It translates to CASSLLSGGAGEQFF.

The chain has TRBV19 and TRBJ2-1, with 10 bases lining up with TRBD2. The trim removed 4 bases at V and 3 bases at J, leaving 3 bases unmatched. Germline V gene sequence: CDR1 LNHDA, CDR2 SQIVND (reference sequence). The CDR3 has 15 amino acids. The chain's CDR3 is CASSTSGGDYNEQFF. The DNA of the CDR3 is TGTGCCAGTAGTACCAGCGGGGGGGACTACAATGAGCAGTTCTTC. Based on the CDR3 plus reference TRBV19 and TRBJ2-1, the full variable domain is DGGITQSPKYLFRKEGQNVTLSCEQNLNHDAMYWYRQDPGQGLRLIYYSQIVNDFQKGDIAEGYSVSREKKESFPLTVTSAQKNPTAFYLCASSTSGGDYNEQFFGPGTRLTVL.

This chain joins TRBV6-1 and TRBJ2-5; TRBD1 aligns across 9 bases. Germline V lookup: CDR1 MNHNS, CDR2 SASEGT. CDR3 length: 15 amino acids. Unmatched junction bases numbered 10, after V lost 10 bases and J lost 1 base. The CDR3 bases are TGTGCCACTACTGGGGGGACAGGGTCCCAAGAGACCCAGTACTTC. This sequence encodes CATTGGTGSQETQYF.

The rearrangement uses TRBV7-9 and TRBJ2-7; D is perhaps TRBD2 (5 bases). Trimming shortened V by 3 bases and J by 4 bases, and 19 bases separated the two germline ends. Germline CDR1 SEHNR, CDR2 FQNEAQ (reference sequence). The CDR3 covers 16 residues. CDR3 amino acids: CASSFPPTIGPYEQYF. CDR3 nucleotide sequence: TGTGCCAGCAGCTTCCCTCCGACTATTGGACCATACGAGCAGTACTTC.

The CDR3 here is CASSYSETYEQYF. In nucleotides, the CDR3 is TGTGCCAGCAGTTATTCAGAAACCTACGAGCAGTACTTC. The chain combines TRBV28 with TRBJ2-7, with D uncertain. This CDR3 is 13 amino acids long. Per the germline V gene, CDR1 is MDHEN and CDR2 is SYDVKM. The V end was cut by 4 bases, the J end by 2 bases, with 9 bases between.

The table lists this clone with a count of one. V gene TRBV27 combines with J gene TRBJ1-6; D is ambiguous. CDR3 length: 16 amino acids. CDR1 is MNHEY, CDR2 SMNVEV, per germline (reference sequence). V dropped 3 bases and J dropped 9 bases, with 18 bases sitting between them. The CDR3 DNA follows: TGTGCCAGCAGTTTTGGCCGGGGAGGATTATCTTCACCCCTCCACTTT. It codes for CASSFGRGGLSSPLHF.

The chain joins TRBV6-5 to TRBJ2-7, with 8 positions matching TRBD1. This CDR3 region has 15 residues. J was trimmed by 2 bases and V by 2 bases; bases with no gene match: 5. CDR1 is MNHEY and CDR2 is SVGAGI in the germline V gene. The CDR3 spells CASSYTTGVPYEQYF. Written as DNA, the CDR3 is TGTGCCAGCAGTTACACGACAGGGGTCCCCTACGAGCAGTACTTC.

V usage is TRBV2 and J usage is TRBJ2-1, with 11 nucleotides matching TRBD2. This CDR3 has 16 amino acids. Germline-derived CDR1 and CDR2 are SNHLY and FYNNEI. J was trimmed by 5 bases and V by 7 bases; bases with no gene match: 10. The CDR3 is CASTRQTSGINNEQFF. The CDR3 DNA is TGTGCCAGCACTAGACAGACTAGCGGGATAAACAATGAGCAGTTCTTC.

In this sample, this clone turned up once. V usage is TRBV29-1 and J usage is TRBJ2-2; unclear D gene. The CDR3 is made up of 14 amino acids. From germline, CDR1 is SQVTM and CDR2 ANQGSEA. Trimming left V 2 bases short and J 0 bases short, with 7 bases between. The CDR3 DNA is TGCAGCGTTGAAACTCGGTCGAACACCGGGGAGCTGTTTTTT. It translates to CSVETRSNTGELFF.